This T cell receptor (beta chain) stems from a study of early T cells in non-severe SARS-CoV-2 infection. This clonotype was recorded many times. Each CDR3 protein is one row after TCRdb ran MiXCR on the 5' RACE reads. The repertoire holds 50,000 to 75,000 distinct CDR3 sequences, with approximately 6% as singletons. Trimming pared 1 base from V and 4 bases from J, leaving 25 bases between. Germline V CDR1 and CDR2: DFQATT, SNEGSKA (reference sequence). There are 18 residues in the CDR3. This material consisted of whole blood, taken at baseline. The source of this sequence is an adult who was a healthcare worker with PCR-confirmed SARS-CoV-2 infection or an uninfected control (not recorded which). V and J are TRBV20-1 and TRBJ1-2; D gene unclear. The CDR3 sequence: CSARVPEPHKTYLYGYTF. In DNA, the CDR3 is TGCAGTGCTAGAGTGCCCGAACCACATAAGACATACCTCTATGGCTACACCTTC.